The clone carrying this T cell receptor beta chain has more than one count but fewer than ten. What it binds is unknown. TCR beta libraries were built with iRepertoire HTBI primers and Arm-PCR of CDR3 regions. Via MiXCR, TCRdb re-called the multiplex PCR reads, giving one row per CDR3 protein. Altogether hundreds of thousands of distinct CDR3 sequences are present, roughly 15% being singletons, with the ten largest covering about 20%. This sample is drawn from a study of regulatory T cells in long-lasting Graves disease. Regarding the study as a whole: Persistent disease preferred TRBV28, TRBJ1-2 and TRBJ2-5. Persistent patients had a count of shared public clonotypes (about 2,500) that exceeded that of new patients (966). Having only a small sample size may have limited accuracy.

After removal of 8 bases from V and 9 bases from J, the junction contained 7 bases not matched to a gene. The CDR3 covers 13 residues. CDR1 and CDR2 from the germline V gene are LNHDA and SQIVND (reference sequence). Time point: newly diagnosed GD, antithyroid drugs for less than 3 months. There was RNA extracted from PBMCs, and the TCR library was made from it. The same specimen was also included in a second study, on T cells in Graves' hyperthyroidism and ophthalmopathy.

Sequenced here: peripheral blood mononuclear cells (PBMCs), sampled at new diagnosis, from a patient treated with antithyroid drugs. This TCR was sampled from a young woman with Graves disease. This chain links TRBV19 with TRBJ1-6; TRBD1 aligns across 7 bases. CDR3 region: CASSTGYVSPLHF. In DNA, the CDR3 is TGTGCCAGTTCGACAGGGTATGTTTCACCCCTCCACTTT.